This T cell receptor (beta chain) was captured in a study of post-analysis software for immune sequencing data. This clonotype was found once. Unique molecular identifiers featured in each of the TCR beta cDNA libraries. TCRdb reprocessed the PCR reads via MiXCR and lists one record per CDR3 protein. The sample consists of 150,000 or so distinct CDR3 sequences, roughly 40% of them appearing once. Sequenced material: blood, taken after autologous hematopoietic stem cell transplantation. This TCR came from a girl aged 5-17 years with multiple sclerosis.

CDR3 in amino acids: CSVYPGTGTDTQYF. CDR3 sequence (DNA): TGCAGCGTCTACCCGGGGACAGGCACAGATACGCAGTATTTT. This sequence joins TRBV29-1 and TRBJ2-3; 7 positions agree with TRBD1. The CDR3 is 14 residues long. CDR1 is SQVTM and CDR2 is ANQGSEA in the germline V gene. V gave up 6 bases and J gave up 1 base; unmatched junction bases: 7.